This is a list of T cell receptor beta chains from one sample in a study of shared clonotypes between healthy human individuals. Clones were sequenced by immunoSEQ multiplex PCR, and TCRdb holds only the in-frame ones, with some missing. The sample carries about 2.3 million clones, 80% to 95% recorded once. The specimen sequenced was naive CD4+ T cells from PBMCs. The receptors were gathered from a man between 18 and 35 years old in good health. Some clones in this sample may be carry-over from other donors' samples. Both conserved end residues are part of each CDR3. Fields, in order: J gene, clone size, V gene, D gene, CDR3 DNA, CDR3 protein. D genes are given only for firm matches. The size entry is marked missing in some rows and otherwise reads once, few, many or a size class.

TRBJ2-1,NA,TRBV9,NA,TGTGCCAGCAGCACCCATTCACCGGGACTCTCCTACAATGAGCAGTTCTTC,CASSTHSPGLSYNEQFF
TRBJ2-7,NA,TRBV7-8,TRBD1,TGTGCCAGCAGCTCTTCCGGGACAGGGTTCTACGAGCAGTACTTC,CASSSSGTGFYEQYF
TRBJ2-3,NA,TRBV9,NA,TGTGCCAGCAGCGTGTTGGCCCACGGTGCAGATACGCAGTATTTT,CASSVLAHGADTQYF
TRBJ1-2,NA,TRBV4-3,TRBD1,TGCGCCAGCAGCCAAGACATGAGGGACAGGGGCTATGGCTACACCTTC,CASSQDMRDRGYGYTF
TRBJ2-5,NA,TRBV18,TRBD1,TGTGCCAGCTCACCATCGGCAGGGGGAGAGACCCAGTACTTC,CASSPSAGGETQYF
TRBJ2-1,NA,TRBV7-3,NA,TGTGCCAGCAGCTTCGGCAGGGGCCCCTACAATGAGCAGTTCTTC,CASSFGRGPYNEQFF
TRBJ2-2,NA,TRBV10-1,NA,TGCGCCAGCTCACGACAGGAAAACACCGGGGAGCTGTTTTTT,CASSRQENTGELFF
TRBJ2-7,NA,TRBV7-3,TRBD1,TGTGCCAGCAGCCCTGGGACAGGGGGCCGCTACGAGCAGTACTTC,CASSPGTGGRYEQYF
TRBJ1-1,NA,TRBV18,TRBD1,TGTGCCAGCTCACGGGACAGGGGGAACACTGAAGCTTTCTTT,CASSRDRGNTEAFF
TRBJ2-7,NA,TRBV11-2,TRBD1,TGTGCCAGCAGCTCCGAGGGGACAGGGGCCTACGAGCAGTACTTC,CASSSEGTGAYEQYF
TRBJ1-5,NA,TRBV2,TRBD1,TGTGCCAGCAGTGAACCTTCATGGGACAGGAGAAATCAGCCCCAGCATTTT,CASSEPSWDRRNQPQHF
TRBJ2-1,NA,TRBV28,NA,TGTGCCAGCAGTTTATCGTCGCCTTACAATGAGCAGTTCTTC,CASSLSSPYNEQFF
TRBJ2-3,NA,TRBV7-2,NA,TGTGCCAGCAGAACCTCGCTGGCGGGGACCACAGATACGCAGTATTTT,CASRTSLAGTTDTQYF
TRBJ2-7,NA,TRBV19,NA,TGTGCCAGTAGTATAAAGGCGCCAACCCCCTCCTACGAGCAGTACTTC,CASSIKAPTPSYEQYF
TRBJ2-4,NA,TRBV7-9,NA,TGTGCCAGCAGCCCTGGAAGCACTGGGGCCAAAAACATTCAGTACTTC,CASSPGSTGAKNIQYF
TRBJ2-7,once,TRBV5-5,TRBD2,TGTGCCAGCAGCTTGGCTAGCGGGAGTACCTACGAGCAGTACTTC,CASSLASGSTYEQYF